This T cell receptor beta chain derives from a study of blood T cell repertoires in COVID-19. On the study more broadly: Some COVID-19 samples were acute and others convalescent; all came from the United States, Italy and Spain.

Trimming removed 5 bases from V and 7 bases from J; junction bases left unmatched: 3. CDR3 length: 13 residues. Germline lookup yields CDR1 SGHAT and CDR2 FQNNGV. TCRdb keeps only in-frame clones here, not all; method: immunoSEQ multiplex PCR. The data show 120,000 to 150,000 clones, with approximately 88% seen just once and 28% held by the top ten. Sequences were obtained from peripheral blood. This receptor was taken from a human donor in a cohort sampled during active COVID-19. This rearrangement joins TRBV11-2 to TRBJ1-3; TRBD1 aligns across 9 bases. For the CDR3, the DNA is TGTGCCAGCAGCCAGGACAGGGGCAACACCATATATTTT. It yields the protein CASSQDRGNTIYF.